Listed below are T cell receptor beta chains from one sample, sequenced in a study of T cell repertoires in cytomegalovirus infection. TCRdb reanalysed the reads using MiXCR and keeps one entry per CDR3 protein. The data contain more than 65,000 distinct CDR3 sequences, about half of them singletons. These TCRs are of unknown antigen specificity. The sequenced sample was CD8+ T cells from cultured PBMCs, obtained from culture after CMV antigen stimulation. The receptors derive from a human donor in good health (CMV status not recorded). Some clones in this sample may be carry-over from other donors' samples. CDR3s include the opening cysteine and the closing phenylalanine or tryptophan. Each record gives: clone size, V gene, J gene, D gene, CDR3 protein, CDR3 DNA. The D gene is left open where the match is weak. Clone size is given for some rows only: seen once, a few or many times, or a class if the clone is expanded.

-	TRBV27	TRBJ2-7	-	CASSYTGIDEQYF	TGTGCCAGCAGTTACACCGGTATCGACGAGCAGTACTTC
few	TRBV28	TRBJ2-7	-	CASTSGTIFYEQYF	TGTGCCAGCACTTCCGGGACAATCTTCTACGAGCAGTACTTC
-	TRBV7-4	TRBJ1-2	-	CASRPLDGRAFTF	TGTGCCAGCAGACCTCTGGACGGAAGGGCCTTCACCTTC
-	TRBV19	TRBJ2-7	TRBD1	CASSFEGQGYEQYF	TGTGCCAGTAGTTTCGAAGGACAGGGCTACGAGCAGTACTTC
-	TRBV20-1	TRBJ1-5	-	CSARDSSGSNQPQHF	TGCAGTGCTAGAGATTCCTCAGGAAGCAATCAGCCCCAGCATTTT
few	TRBV27	TRBJ1-2	-	CASSFSPGTSNYGYTF	TGTGCCAGCAGTTTCTCCCCAGGGACAAGCAACTATGGCTACACCTTC
-	TRBV7-3	TRBJ1-4	-	CASSLVQGKEKLFF	TGTGCCAGCAGCTTAGTCCAGGGGAAGGAAAAACTGTTTTTT
-	TRBV6-6	TRBJ2-7	-	CASDDSYEQYF	TGTGCCAGCGATGACAGTTACGAGCAGTACTTC
once	TRBV28	TRBJ2-7	TRBD2	CASSLQIAGDEQYF	TGTGCCAGCAGTTTGCAAATAGCGGGAGACGAGCAGTACTTC
-	TRBV7-9	TRBJ2-7	-	CASSLAPVGVYEQYF	TGTGCCAGCAGCTTAGCGCCAGTGGGGGTCTACGAGCAGTACTTC
few	TRBV7-2	TRBJ2-7	-	CASSINEVAYEQYF	TGTGCCAGCAGCATAAATGAGGTAGCCTACGAGCAGTACTTC
-	TRBV7-2	TRBJ2-1	TRBD2	CASSLGLALFF	TGTGCCAGCAGCTTAGGACTAGCGCTGTTCTTC
-	TRBV6-1	TRBJ2-1	-	CASSEANEQFF	TGTGCCAGCAGCGAAGCCAATGAGCAGTTCTTC
few	TRBV27	TRBJ2-7	TRBD1	CASSLNEQGGYEQYF	TGTGCCAGCAGTTTAAACGAACAGGGGGGATACGAGCAGTACTTC
-	TRBV7-2	TRBJ1-2	-	CASSLEWGREGYGYTF	TGTGCCAGCAGCTTAGAATGGGGCAGGGAGGGGTATGGCTACACCTTC
-	TRBV29-1	TRBJ2-2	-	CSVEVGTGELFF	TGCAGCGTTGAAGTGGGAACCGGGGAGCTGTTTTTT
few	TRBV7-8	TRBJ2-1	TRBD1	CATRKGAINDEQFF	TGTGCCACCCGTAAGGGGGCCATTAATGATGAGCAGTTCTTC
few	TRBV19	TRBJ2-1	TRBD2	CASSIGASGGIDEQFF	TGTGCCAGTAGTATCGGGGCTAGCGGGGGGATAGATGAGCAGTTCTTC
-	TRBV27	TRBJ1-1	-	CASILGWGNTEAFF	TGTGCCAGCATTCTGGGGTGGGGGAACACTGAAGCTTTCTTT
few	TRBV7-2	TRBJ2-4	TRBD1	CASSLGTGGQNIQYF	TGTGCCAGCAGCCTAGGGACAGGGGGCCAAAACATTCAGTACTTC
-	TRBV29-1	TRBJ2-1	-	CSVAWTTLEFF	TGCAGCGTTGCTTGGACTACCTTGGAGTTCTTC
few	TRBV5-4	TRBJ1-1	-	CASSATEILNTEAFF	TGTGCCAGCAGCGCGACAGAGATACTGAACACTGAAGCTTTCTTT
-	TRBV28	TRBJ2-7	-	CASSLGGKGYEQYF	TGTGCCAGCAGTTTAGGGGGAAAGGGCTACGAGCAGTACTTC
few	TRBV28	TRBJ2-1	-	CASSSPRGRANNEQFF	TGTGCCAGCAGTTCACCCCGGGGGCGAGCTAACAATGAGCAGTTCTTC
few	TRBV7-9	TRBJ2-1	-	CASSPPGDNEQFF	TGTGCCAGCAGCCCCCCGGGGGACAATGAGCAGTTCTTC
-	TRBV7-6	TRBJ2-3	-	CASSSLGGTDTQYF	TGTGCCAGCAGCTCCCTGGGGGGCACAGATACGCAGTATTTT
few	TRBV4-3	TRBJ2-5	-	CASSQEASVGWTQYF	TGCGCCAGCAGCCAGGAGGCTAGCGTGGGGTGGACCCAGTACTTC